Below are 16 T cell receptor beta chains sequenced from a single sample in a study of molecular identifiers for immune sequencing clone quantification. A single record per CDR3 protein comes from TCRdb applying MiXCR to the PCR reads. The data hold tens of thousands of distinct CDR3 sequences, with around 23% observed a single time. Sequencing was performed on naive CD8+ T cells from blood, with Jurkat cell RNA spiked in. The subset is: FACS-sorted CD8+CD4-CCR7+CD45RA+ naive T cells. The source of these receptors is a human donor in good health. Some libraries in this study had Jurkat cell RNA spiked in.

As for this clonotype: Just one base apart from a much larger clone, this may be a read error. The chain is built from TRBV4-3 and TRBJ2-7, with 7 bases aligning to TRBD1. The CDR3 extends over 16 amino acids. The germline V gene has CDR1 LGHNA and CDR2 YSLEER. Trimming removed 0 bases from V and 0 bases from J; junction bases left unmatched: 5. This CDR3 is CASSQDRTGGSYEQYF. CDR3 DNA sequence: TGCGCCAGCAGCCAAGATAGGACAGGAGGCTCCTACGAGCAGTACTTC.

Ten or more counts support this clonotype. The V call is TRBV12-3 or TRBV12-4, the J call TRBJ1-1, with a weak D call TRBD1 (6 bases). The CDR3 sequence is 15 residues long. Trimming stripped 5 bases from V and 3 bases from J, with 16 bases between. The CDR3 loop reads CASSPGEDRYTEAFF. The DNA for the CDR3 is TGTGCCAGCAGTCCCGGAGAGGACAGATACACTGAAGCTTTCTTT.

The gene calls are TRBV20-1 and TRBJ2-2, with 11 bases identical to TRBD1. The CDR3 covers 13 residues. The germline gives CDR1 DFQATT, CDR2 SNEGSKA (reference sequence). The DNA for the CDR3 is TGCAGCTCTGGGACAGGGGGTACAGGGGAGCTGTTTTTT. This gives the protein CSSGTGGTGELFF.

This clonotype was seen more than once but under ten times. The CDR3 is CASSGPKIGVYKETQYF. The CDR3 DNA sequence: TGTGCCAGTAGTGGGCCCAAAATAGGAGTTTACAAAGAGACCCAGTACTTC. The chain has TRBV19 and TRBJ2-5, with D hard to call. Germline values: CDR1 LNHDA, CDR2 SQIVND (reference sequence). Trimming took 5 bases from V and 3 from J, leaving 22 bases between them. The CDR3 spans 17 residues.

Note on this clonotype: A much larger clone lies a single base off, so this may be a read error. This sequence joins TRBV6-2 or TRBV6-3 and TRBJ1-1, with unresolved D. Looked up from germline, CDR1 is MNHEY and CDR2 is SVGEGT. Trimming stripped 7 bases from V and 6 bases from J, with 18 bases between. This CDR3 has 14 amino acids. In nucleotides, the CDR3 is TGTGCCAGCACTAAAATCAACAGTTTAGCTGAAGCTTTCTTT. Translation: CASTKINSLAEAFF.

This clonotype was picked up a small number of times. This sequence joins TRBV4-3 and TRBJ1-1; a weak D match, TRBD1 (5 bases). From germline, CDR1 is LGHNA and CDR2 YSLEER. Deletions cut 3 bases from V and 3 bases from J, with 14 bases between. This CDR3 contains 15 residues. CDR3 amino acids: CASSQGRFLDTEAFF. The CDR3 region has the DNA TGCGCCAGCAGCCAGGGACGATTTCTGGACACTGAAGCTTTCTTT.

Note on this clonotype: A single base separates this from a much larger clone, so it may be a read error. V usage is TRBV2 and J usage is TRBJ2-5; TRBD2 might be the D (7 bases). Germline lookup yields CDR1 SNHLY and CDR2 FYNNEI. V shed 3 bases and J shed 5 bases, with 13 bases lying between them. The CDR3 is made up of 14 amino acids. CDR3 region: CASSEGGGGETQYF. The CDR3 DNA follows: TGTGCCAGCAGTGAGGGGGGGGGCGGGGAGACCCAGTACTTC.

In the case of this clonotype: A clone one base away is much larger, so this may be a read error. The CDR3 here is CASSLRLAGAYEQYF. DNA of the CDR3: TGTGCCAGCAGCCTGCGCCTAGCGGGAGCCTACGAGCAGTACTTC. V gene TRBV7-6 combines with J gene TRBJ2-7, with 10 nucleotides matching TRBD2. The CDR3 has 15 residues. Losses at the gene ends were 5 bases for V and 2 bases for J; bases not matched to a gene: 6. Germline lookup yields CDR1 SGHVS and CDR2 FNYEAQ.

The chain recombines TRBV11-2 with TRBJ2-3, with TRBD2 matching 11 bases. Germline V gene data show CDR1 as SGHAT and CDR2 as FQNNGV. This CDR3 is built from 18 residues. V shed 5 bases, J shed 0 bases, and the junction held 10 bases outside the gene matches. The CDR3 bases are TGTGCCAGCAGCGTAAGTTGGGGGACTAGCGGCAGCACAGATACGCAGTATTTT. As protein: CASSVSWGTSGSTDTQYF.

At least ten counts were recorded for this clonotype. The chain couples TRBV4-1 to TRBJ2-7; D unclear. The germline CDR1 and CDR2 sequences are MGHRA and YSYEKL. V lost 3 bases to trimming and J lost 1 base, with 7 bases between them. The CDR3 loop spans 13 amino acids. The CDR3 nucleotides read TGCGCCAGCAGCCAGGCGAATTCCTACGAGCAGTACTTC. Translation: CASSQANSYEQYF.

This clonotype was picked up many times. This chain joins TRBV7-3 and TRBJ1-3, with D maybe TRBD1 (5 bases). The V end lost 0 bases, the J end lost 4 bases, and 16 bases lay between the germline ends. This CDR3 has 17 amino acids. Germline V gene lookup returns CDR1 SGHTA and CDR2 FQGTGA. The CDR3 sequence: CASSLTKSRESGNTIYF. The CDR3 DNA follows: TGTGCCAGCAGCTTAACGAAAAGCAGGGAGTCCGGAAACACCATATATTTT.

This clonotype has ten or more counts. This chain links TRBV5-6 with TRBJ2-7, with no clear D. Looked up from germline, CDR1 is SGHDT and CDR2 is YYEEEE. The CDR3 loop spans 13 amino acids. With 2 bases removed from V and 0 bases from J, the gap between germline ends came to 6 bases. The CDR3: CASSFDNSYEQYF. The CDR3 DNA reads TGTGCCAGCAGCTTTGACAACTCCTACGAGCAGTACTTC.

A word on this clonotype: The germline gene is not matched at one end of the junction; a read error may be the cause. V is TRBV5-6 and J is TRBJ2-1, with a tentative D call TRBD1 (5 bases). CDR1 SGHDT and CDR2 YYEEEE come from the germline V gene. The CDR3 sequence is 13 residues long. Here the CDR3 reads CASSLEGYNGQFF. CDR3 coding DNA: TGTGCCAGCAGCTTGGAGGGGTACAATGGGCAGTTCTTC.

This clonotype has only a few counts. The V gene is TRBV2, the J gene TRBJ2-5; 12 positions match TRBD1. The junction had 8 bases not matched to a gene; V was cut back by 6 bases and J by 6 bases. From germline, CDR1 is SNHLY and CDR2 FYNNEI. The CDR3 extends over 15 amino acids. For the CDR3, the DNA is TGTGCCAGCAGCGAGGGACAGGGGGCAGCTAAGACCCAGTACTTC. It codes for CASSEGQGAAKTQYF.

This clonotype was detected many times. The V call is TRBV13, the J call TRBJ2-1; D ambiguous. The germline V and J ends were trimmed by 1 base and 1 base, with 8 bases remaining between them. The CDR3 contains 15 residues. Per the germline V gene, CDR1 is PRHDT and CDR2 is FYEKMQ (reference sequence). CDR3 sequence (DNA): TGTGCCAGCAGCTTAGTGGAGAGGTCCTACAATGAGCAGTTCTTC. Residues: CASSLVERSYNEQFF.

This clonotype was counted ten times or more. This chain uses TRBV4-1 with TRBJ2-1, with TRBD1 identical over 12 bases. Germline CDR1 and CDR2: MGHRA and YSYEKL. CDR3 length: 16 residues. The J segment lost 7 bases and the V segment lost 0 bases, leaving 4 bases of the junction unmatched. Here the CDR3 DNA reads TGCGCCAGCAGCCAAGAGGGGACAGGGGGCAGGAATGAGCAGTTCTTC. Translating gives CASSQEGTGGRNEQFF.